This TCR beta chain is from a study of T cell responses to AZD1222 COVID-19 vaccine. Study as a whole: Pooled samples include second doses given at about 4 or 12 weeks.

V lost 1 base and J lost 2; bases outside the gene matches: 16. The CDR3 loop spans 20 amino acids. The germline gives CDR1 SGHRS, CDR2 YFSETQ. Only a few counts were recorded for this clone. The antigen is unknown. Some clones are missing from TCRdb's copy, which holds only in-frame ones; the method was immunoSEQ multiplex PCR. The sample has nearly 110,000 clones, 85% to 90% seen once. Study-level results: Females made up more of the donors, who were largely white British, and clonal diversity may have come out too low. The number of AZD1222 recipients seropositive at baseline was only six. Every sample of the repertoires postdated the peak T cell response.

The receptor's source is an adult in good health. The sample was peripheral blood, taken on day 0 of AZD1222 vaccination. The V call is TRBV5-1, the J call TRBJ1-2; 11 bases are shared with TRBD1. Written as DNA, the CDR3 is TGCGCCAGCAGCTTGTCTCCGGACAGGGGGCTATTCTTGGAGAACTATGGCTACACCTTC. The encoded protein is CASSLSPDRGLFLENYGYTF.